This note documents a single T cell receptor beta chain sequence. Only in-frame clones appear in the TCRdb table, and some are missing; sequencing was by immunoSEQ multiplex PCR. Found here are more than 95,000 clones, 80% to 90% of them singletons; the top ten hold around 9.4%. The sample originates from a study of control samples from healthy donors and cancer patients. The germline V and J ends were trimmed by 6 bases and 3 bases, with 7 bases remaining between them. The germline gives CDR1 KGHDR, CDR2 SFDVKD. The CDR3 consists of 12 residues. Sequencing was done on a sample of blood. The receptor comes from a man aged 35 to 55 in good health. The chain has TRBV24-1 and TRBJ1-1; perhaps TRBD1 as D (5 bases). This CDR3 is CATSRGDTEAFF. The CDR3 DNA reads TGTGCCACCAGTCGGGGGGACACTGAAGCTTTCTTT.